This passage covers 18 T cell receptor beta chains from one sample sequenced in a study of T-cell reconstitution after alpha-beta-depleted transplantation in children. Construction of the TCRbeta library involved unique molecular identifiers. Via MiXCR, TCRdb re-called the PCR reads, giving one row per CDR3 protein. This sample has almost 600,000 distinct CDR3 sequences, with roughly 30% found just once. The starting material was PBMCs, obtained before TCRalphabeta/CD19-depleted stem cell transplant. Every receptor here comes from a boy under two years old with Wiskott-Aldrich syndrome, due to receive a stem cell transplant.

The chain joins TRBV12-3 or TRBV12-4 to TRBJ2-5; D remains unclear. V shed 5 bases and J shed 5 bases, with 18 bases lying between them. There are 15 residues in the CDR3. CDR3 sequence: CASSPNHRRWETQYF. The CDR3, as DNA: TGTGCCAGCAGTCCCAACCATCGAAGGTGGGAGACCCAGTACTTC.

This clonotype was recorded a few times. The chain couples TRBV5-1 to TRBJ2-7, with D possibly matching TRBD2 (5 bases). Between the trimmed V and J ends, which lost 0 bases and 2 bases, there was a span of 12 bases. This CDR3 is 15 amino acids long. The germline gives CDR1 SGHRS, CDR2 YFSETQ. Written as DNA, the CDR3 is TGCGCCAGCAGCTTGGTCTTGGACGGGACCTACGAGCAGTACTTC. Its protein product is CASSLVLDGTYEQYF.

This sequence joins TRBV11-1 and TRBJ2-1, with 9 bases that match TRBD2. The ends lost 4 bases at V and 3 bases at J; junction bases unmatched: 4. CDR3 size: 15 residues. In germline, CDR1 is SGHAT, CDR2 FQDESV (reference sequence). The CDR3 DNA is TGTGCCAGCAGCTCCGTAGCGGGAGACTACAATGAGCAGTTCTTC. The encoded protein is CASSSVAGDYNEQFF.

The V gene is TRBV27, the J gene TRBJ1-5; D uncertain. CDR1 and CDR2 from the germline V gene are MNHEY and SMNVEV (reference sequence). Trimming took 4 bases from V and 2 from J, leaving 6 bases between them. The CDR3 has 13 residues. The CDR3 protein is CASSWRGNQPQHF. The CDR3, as DNA: TGTGCCAGCAGTTGGCGGGGCAATCAGCCCCAGCATTTT.

The V and J genes are TRBV20-1 and TRBJ1-5; the D gene is possibly TRBD1 (5 bases). Per germline, CDR1 DFQATT and CDR2 SNEGSKA (reference sequence). The CDR3 runs to 15 residues. V lost 2 bases to trimming and J lost 1 base, with 12 bases between them. In DNA, the CDR3 is TGCAGTGCTAGAACCGACAGAATAAGCAATCAGCCCCAGCATTTT. It yields the protein CSARTDRISNQPQHF.

V and J are TRBV7-8 and TRBJ2-2; TRBD1 agrees at 7 bases. Germline CDR1 and CDR2: SGHVS and FQNEAQ. The CDR3 totals 15 residues. J was trimmed by 2 bases and V by 5 bases; bases with no gene match: 5. The CDR3 sequence is CASSETGSNTGELFF. The DNA for the CDR3 is TGTGCCAGCAGCGAGACAGGGTCCAACACCGGGGAGCTGTTTTTT.

The chain has TRBV7-6 and TRBJ2-3, with D hard to call. V lost 2 bases, J lost 2 bases, and 5 bases lay in between. Germline lookup yields CDR1 SGHVS and CDR2 FNYEAQ. The CDR3 has 13 residues. DNA of the CDR3: TGTGCCAGCAGCTTAATCCACACAGATACGCAGTATTTT. Protein product: CASSLIHTDTQYF.

In this sample, this clonotype turned up a few times. The rearrangement links TRBV5-1 to TRBJ1-3; D is uncertain. Trimming took 3 bases from V and 1 from J, leaving 5 bases between them. This CDR3 is built from 13 residues. Germline V lookup: CDR1 SGHRS, CDR2 YFSETQ. CDR3 nucleotide sequence: TGCGCCAGCAGCTCGGAATCTGGAAACACCATATATTTT. Residues: CASSSESGNTIYF.

Here the CDR3 reads CASSWPWGATGELFF. As DNA, the CDR3 is TGTGCCAGCAGCTGGCCGTGGGGGGCCACCGGGGAGCTGTTTTTT. The chain recombines TRBV12-1 with TRBJ2-2; the D call of TRBD1 is as the table states it, not checked on the DNA. TRBV12-1 is designated a pseudogene. This CDR3 contains 15 residues.

This chain's CDR3 is CASSEESSNEQFF. CDR3 coding DNA: TGTGCCAGCAGTGAAGAATCTAGCAATGAGCAGTTCTTC. This chain uses TRBV2 with TRBJ2-1, with D unresolved. The ends were cut back, 1 base at V and 6 bases at J, with 7 bases in the middle. Germline V lookup: CDR1 SNHLY, CDR2 FYNNEI. The CDR3 covers 13 residues.

This clonotype was found a few times. The chain joins TRBV12-3 or TRBV12-4 to TRBJ2-2, with D perhaps matching TRBD2 (5 bases). Trimming left V 1 base short and J 4 bases short, with 10 bases between. The CDR3 totals 15 residues. CDR3 protein: CASSLVPLATGELFF. The CDR3 region has the DNA TGTGCCAGCAGTTTAGTTCCTCTAGCCACCGGGGAGCTGTTTTTT.

Notes on this clonotype: An end of the junction differs from the germline gene, which may be a read error. J is TRBJ2-1 and V is TRBV6-5; possible D gene TRBD2, 6 bases. There are 16 residues in the CDR3. CDR1 MNHEY and CDR2 SVGAGI come from the germline V gene. CDR3: CASRLIGPPSGDEQFF. The DNA of the CDR3 is TGTGCCAGCAGATTAATAGGACCTCCCTCGGGGGATGAACAGTTCTTC.

The V and J genes are TRBV2 and TRBJ2-7; D is possibly TRBD1 (6 bases). This CDR3 has 14 residues. CDR1 and CDR2 from the germline V gene are SNHLY and FYNNEI. V was trimmed by 8 bases and J by 7 bases, leaving 21 bases between them. CDR3 in amino acids: CASGKGDTLREQYF. The DNA for the CDR3 is TGTGCCAGCGGCAAGGGGGACACCTTACGGGAGCAGTACTTC.

This clonotype was found a few times. This rearrangement joins TRBV12-3 or TRBV12-4 to TRBJ2-1; TRBD2 aligns across 11 bases. The V segment lost 0 bases and the J segment 14 bases; nucleotides outside the gene matches: 12. This CDR3 region has 16 residues. The CDR3 sequence is CASSLARSTSGSPKFF. In DNA form, the CDR3 reads TGTGCCAGCAGTTTAGCCCGATCTACTAGCGGGAGTCCAAAGTTCTTC.

This clonotype was observed a few times. J is TRBJ2-7 and V is TRBV5-5; D may be TRBD1 (5 bases). Germline CDR1 and CDR2: SGHKS and YYEKEE (reference sequence). V was shortened by 8 bases and J by 2 bases, with 14 bases between the two germline ends. The CDR3 loop spans 13 amino acids. CDR3 bases: TGTGCCAGTTCCCCGACAGTCACCTACGAGCAGTACTTC. Its translation is CASSPTVTYEQYF. The full variable domain, with the rest looked up from reference TRBV5-5 and TRBJ2-7, is DAGVTQSPTHLIKTRGQQVTLRCSPISGHKSVSWYQQVLGQGPQFIFQYYEKEERGRGNFPDRFSARQFPNYSSELNVNALLLGDSALYLCASSPTVTYEQYFGPGTRLTVT.

This clonotype was observed a few times. The chain carries TRBV24-1 and TRBJ2-1; 12 nucleotides agree with TRBD2. The CDR3 sequence is 14 residues long. With V trimmed by 4 bases and J by 11 bases, 5 bases remained unmatched. Germline CDR1 is KGHDR and CDR2 is SFDVKD. CDR3 amino acids: CATSDRRTSGKQFF. The CDR3 coding sequence is TGTGCCACCAGTGACCGAAGGACTAGCGGGAAGCAGTTCTTC.

J is TRBJ1-2 and V is TRBV20-1; 10 bases align to TRBD1. V was clipped by 5 bases and J by 8 bases; unmatched bases: 5. The CDR3 contains 12 residues. CDR1 is DFQATT and CDR2 is SNEGSKA in the germline V gene (reference sequence). The CDR3 DNA is TGCAGTGCTTGGACAGGGGGTCGAGGCTACACCTTC. Its protein is CSAWTGGRGYTF.

This clonotype was seen more than once but under ten times. The rearrangement uses TRBV24-1 and TRBJ1-1, with TRBD1 as a possible D gene (6 bases). The CDR3 covers 15 residues. Deletions cut 7 bases from V and 6 bases from J, with 20 bases between. Germline CDR1 reads KGHDR; CDR2 reads SFDVKD. In DNA form, the CDR3 reads TGTGCCACCAGGCGCCCGGGACAAGGAGGGTCTGAAGCTTTCTTT. It translates to CATRRPGQGGSEAFF.